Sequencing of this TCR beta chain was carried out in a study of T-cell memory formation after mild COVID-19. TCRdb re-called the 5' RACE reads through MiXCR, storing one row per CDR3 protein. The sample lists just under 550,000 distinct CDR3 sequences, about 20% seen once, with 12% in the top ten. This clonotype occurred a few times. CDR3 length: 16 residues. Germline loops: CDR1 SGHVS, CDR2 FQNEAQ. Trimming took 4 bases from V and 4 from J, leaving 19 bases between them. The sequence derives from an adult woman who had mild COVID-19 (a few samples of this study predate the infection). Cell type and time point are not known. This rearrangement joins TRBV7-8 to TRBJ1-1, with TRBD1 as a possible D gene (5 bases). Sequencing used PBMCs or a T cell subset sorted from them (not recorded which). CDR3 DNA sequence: TGTGCCAGCAGCTCGGGGGGACGGTATCGGCGCACTGAAGCTTTCTTT. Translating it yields CASSSGGRYRRTEAFF.